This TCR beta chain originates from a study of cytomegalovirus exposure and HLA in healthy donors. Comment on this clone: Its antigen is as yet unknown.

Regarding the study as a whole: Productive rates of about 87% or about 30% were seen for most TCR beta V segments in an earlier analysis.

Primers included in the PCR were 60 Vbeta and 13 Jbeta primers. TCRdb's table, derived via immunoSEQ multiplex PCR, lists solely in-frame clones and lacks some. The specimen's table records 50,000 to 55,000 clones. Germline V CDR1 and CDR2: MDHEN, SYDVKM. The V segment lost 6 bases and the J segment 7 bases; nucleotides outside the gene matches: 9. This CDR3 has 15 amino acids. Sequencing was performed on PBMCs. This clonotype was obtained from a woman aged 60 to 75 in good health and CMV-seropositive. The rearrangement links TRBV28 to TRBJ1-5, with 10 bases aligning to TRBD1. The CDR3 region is CASSSPGQGNQPQHF. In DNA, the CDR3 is TGTGCCAGCAGCTCACCGGGACAGGGGAACCAGCCCCAGCATTTT.